The 11 T cell receptor beta chains reported below all come from one sample, sequenced in a study of a mutant IDH1 vaccine in newly diagnosed glioma. TCRdb keeps only in-frame clones here, not all; method: immunoSEQ multiplex PCR. The sample holds tens of thousands of clones, 70% to 90% seen once. Time point here: baseline, week 1 (first vaccination visit). The treatment was: pre-vaccination baseline after standard-of-care therapy. The source material was PBMCs, sampled from a glioma patient treated with radiotherapy, temozolomide or both. The source is a woman in her forties with glioma.

This clone was detected once. V is TRBV10-2 and J is TRBJ2-7; D not certain. Between the trimmed V and J ends, which lost 11 bases and 3 bases, there was a span of 17 bases. Germline V CDR1 and CDR2: WSHSY, SAAADI. The CDR3 runs 13 residues. The CDR3 loop is CAARPVQFYEQYF. The CDR3 region has the DNA TGCGCCGCCAGACCCGTCCAATTCTACGAGCAGTACTTC.

The rearrangement joins TRBV4-2 to TRBJ2-7, with 7 bases identical to TRBD1. The CDR3 is made up of 14 amino acids. CDR1 is LGHNA, CDR2 YNFKEQ, per germline. The V segment lost 4 bases and the J segment 9 bases; nucleotides outside the gene matches: 12. CDR3 protein: CASSLGTAYEGQYF. CDR3 in DNA: TGTGCCAGCAGCCTCGGGACAGCCTACGAAGGGCAGTACTTC.

The chain is built from TRBV4-2 and TRBJ2-1, with TRBD1 as a possible D gene (5 bases). V gave up 1 base and J gave up 4 bases, with 8 bases separating them. CDR1 and CDR2 (germline): LGHNA, YNFKEQ. CDR3 length: 14 residues. The CDR3 loop is CASSQADKYNEQFF. The CDR3 bases are TGTGCCAGCAGCCAAGCGGACAAATACAATGAGCAGTTCTTC.

The J gene is TRBJ1-2, the V gene TRBV4-1, with D perhaps TRBD1 (6 bases). Trimming cost V 1 base and J 2 bases, with 8 bases left between them. The germline gives CDR1 MGHRA, CDR2 YSYEKL. This CDR3 region has 14 residues. CDR3 in amino acids: CASSQVQGNYGYTF. DNA of the CDR3: TGCGCCAGCAGCCAAGTCCAGGGGAACTATGGCTACACCTTC.

CDR3 DNA sequence: TGTGCCAGCCTCAGGGGGAAGAACACTGAAGCTTTCTTT. As protein: CASLRGKNTEAFF. The gene calls are TRBV6-5 and TRBJ1-1, with TRBD1 matching 7 bases. The junction had 4 bases not matched to a gene; V was cut back by 8 bases and J by 1 base. The CDR3 covers 13 residues. Looked up from germline, CDR1 is MNHEY and CDR2 is SVGAGI.

The chain carries TRBV5-6 and TRBJ1-5; 7 bases match TRBD1. Germline V lookup: CDR1 SGHDT, CDR2 YYEEEE. Trimming at V came to 4 bases and at J to 4 bases, leaving 11 bases not matched to a gene. This CDR3 contains 16 residues. The CDR3 sequence is CASSLLKGAQNQPQHF. CDR3 nucleotide sequence: TGTGCCAGCAGCCTTCTTAAGGGGGCACAGAATCAGCCCCAGCATTTT.

This chain uses TRBV7-9 with TRBJ2-1; 7 bases line up with TRBD2. The CDR3 extends over 13 amino acids. Unmatched junction bases numbered 4, after V lost 5 bases and J lost 6 bases. Germline CDR1 is SEHNR and CDR2 is FQNEAQ (reference sequence). CDR3 residues: CASSGGGTNEQFF. CDR3 bases: TGTGCCAGCAGCGGGGGGGGAACCAATGAGCAGTTCTTC.

This chain uses TRBV5-6 with TRBJ1-1, with TRBD1 identical over 10 bases. The CDR3 totals 17 residues. Germline CDR1 and CDR2: SGHDT and YYEEEE. The trim removed 0 bases at V and 8 bases at J, leaving 13 bases unmatched. DNA of the CDR3: TGTGCCAGCAGCTTGGGACAGGGGGCTCCACGTGCAGCAGAAGCTTTCTTT. Translating it yields CASSLGQGAPRAAEAFF.

The chain joins TRBV25-1 to TRBJ2-3; the D is unclear. CDR3 length: 13 amino acids. Germline V gene sequence: CDR1 MGHDK, CDR2 SYGVNS. V lost 1 base and J 3 bases, leaving 5 bases between the germline ends. The CDR3 nucleotides read TGTGCCAGCAGTGAATCCGGGACAGATACGCAGTATTTT. This codes for CASSESGTDTQYF.

The chain uses TRBV10-1 and TRBJ2-7; a weak D match, TRBD1 (5 bases). Germline lookup yields CDR1 WNHNN and CDR2 SYGVQD (reference sequence). V was shortened by 4 bases and J by 3 bases, with 10 bases between the two germline ends. The length of the CDR3 is 13 residues. This CDR3 is CASSGAGNYEQYF. The CDR3 bases are TGCGCCAGCAGTGGCGCAGGGAACTACGAGCAGTACTTC.

This chain links TRBV6-6 with TRBJ2-7; 12 bases fit TRBD1. This CDR3 has 15 residues. Losses at the gene ends were 6 bases for V and 6 bases for J; bases not matched to a gene: 9. Germline V lookup: CDR1 MNHNY, CDR2 SVGAGI (reference sequence). The chain's CDR3 is CASRIQGQGAGEQYF. The CDR3 DNA is TGTGCCAGCAGAATCCAGGGACAGGGGGCTGGCGAGCAGTACTTC.